The entry below gives a single T cell receptor beta chain sequence along with its context. Its antigen is unknown. The sample comes from a study of beta chain features in type 1 diabetes. Study-level findings and limits: A moderate, significant TCRB CDR3 shortening appeared in type 1 diabetes across four CD4+ subsets.

Isolated RNA was reverse transcribed in full, so expressed TCRB transcripts were sequenced. Data came from immunoSEQ multiplex PCR; TCRdb stores just in-frame clones and leaves some out. The repertoire holds under 300,000 clones, with around 14% as singletons. Germline V lookup: CDR1 SQVTM, CDR2 ANQGSEA. The CDR3 length is 12 residues. After removal of 4 bases from V and 5 bases from J, the junction contained 2 bases not matched to a gene. This rearrangement joins TRBV29-1 to TRBJ2-7; 10 nucleotides line up with TRBD1. The clonotype originates from a man between 25 and 39 years old with type 1 diabetes. Material for sequencing was naive CD4+ T cells from blood. The CDR3 nucleotides are TGCAGCGTTGGGGACAGGGGAAACGAGCAGTACTTC. Translating gives CSVGDRGNEQYF.